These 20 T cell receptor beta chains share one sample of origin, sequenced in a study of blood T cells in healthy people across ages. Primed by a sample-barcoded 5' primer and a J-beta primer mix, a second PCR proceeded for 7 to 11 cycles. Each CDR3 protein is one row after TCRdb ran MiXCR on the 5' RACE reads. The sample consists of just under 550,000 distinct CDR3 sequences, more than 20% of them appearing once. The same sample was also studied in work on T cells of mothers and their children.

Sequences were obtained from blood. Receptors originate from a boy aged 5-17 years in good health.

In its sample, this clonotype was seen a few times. CDR3 sequence (DNA): TGTGCCAGCAGCGTAATCCGGAGAGGGCCCTACGAGCAGTACTTC. It specifies CASSVIRRGPYEQYF. The chain carries TRBV21-1 and TRBJ2-7. TRBV21-1 represents a pseudogene. The CDR3 loop spans 15 amino acids.

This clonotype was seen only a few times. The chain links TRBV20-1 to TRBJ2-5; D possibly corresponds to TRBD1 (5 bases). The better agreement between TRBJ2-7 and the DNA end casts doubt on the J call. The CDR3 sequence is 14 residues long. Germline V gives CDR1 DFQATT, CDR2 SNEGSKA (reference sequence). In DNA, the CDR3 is TGCAGTGCTAGAGATATTGACAGTACCTACGAGCAGTACTTC. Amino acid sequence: CSARDIDSTYEQYF.

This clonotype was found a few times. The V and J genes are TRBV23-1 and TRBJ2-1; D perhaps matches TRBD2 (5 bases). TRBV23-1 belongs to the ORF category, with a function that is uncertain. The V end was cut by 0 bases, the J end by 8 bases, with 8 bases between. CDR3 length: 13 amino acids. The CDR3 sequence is CASSQSRRDEQFF. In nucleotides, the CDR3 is TGCGCCAGCAGTCAATCAAGGCGGGATGAGCAGTTCTTC.

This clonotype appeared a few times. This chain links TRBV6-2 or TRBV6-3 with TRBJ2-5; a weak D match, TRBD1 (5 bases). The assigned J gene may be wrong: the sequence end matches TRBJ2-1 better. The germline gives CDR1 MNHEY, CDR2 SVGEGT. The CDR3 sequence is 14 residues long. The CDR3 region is CASSYLGAGNEQFF. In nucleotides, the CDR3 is TGTGCCAGCAGTTACCTCGGAGCAGGGAATGAGCAGTTCTTC.

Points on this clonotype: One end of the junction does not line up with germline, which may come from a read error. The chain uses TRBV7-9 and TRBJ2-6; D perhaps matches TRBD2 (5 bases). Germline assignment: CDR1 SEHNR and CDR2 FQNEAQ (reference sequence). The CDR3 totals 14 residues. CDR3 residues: CTSSLGSGANVLTF. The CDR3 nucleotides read TGTACCAGCAGCTTGGGGAGTGGGGCCAACGTCCTGACTTTC.

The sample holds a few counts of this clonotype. CDR3 amino acids: CASSQEGTGNEKLFF. In DNA form, the CDR3 reads TGCGCCAGCAGCCAAGAGGGGACAGGGAACGAAAAACTGTTTTTT. This chain connects TRBV4-3 to TRBJ1-4; the match to TRBD1 covers 9 bases. This CDR3 region has 15 residues. Germline V lookup: CDR1 LGHNA, CDR2 YSLEER. Trimming at V came to 0 bases and at J to 8 bases, leaving 4 bases not matched to a gene.

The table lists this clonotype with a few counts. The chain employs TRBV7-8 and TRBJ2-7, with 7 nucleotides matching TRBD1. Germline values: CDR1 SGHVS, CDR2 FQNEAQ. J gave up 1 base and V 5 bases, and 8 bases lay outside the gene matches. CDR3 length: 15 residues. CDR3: CASSPTRDRSYEQYF. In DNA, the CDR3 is TGTGCCAGCAGCCCAACCCGGGACAGATCCTACGAGCAGTACTTC.

Here the CDR3 DNA reads TGTGCCATCAGTGACCTCTATGGCTACACCTTC. Protein: CAISDLYGYTF. The chain recombines TRBV10-3 with TRBJ1-2, with D unclear. V gave up 3 bases and J gave up 4 bases, with 3 bases separating them. The CDR3 contains 11 residues. Germline CDR1 and CDR2: ENHRY and SYGVKD.

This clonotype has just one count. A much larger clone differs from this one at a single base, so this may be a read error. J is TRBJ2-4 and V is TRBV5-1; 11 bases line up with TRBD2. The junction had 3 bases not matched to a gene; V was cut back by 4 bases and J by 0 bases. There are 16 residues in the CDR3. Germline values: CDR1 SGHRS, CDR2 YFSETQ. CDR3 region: CASSLTSGGAKNIQYF. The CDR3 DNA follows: TGCGCCAGCAGCCTTACTAGCGGGGGAGCCAAAAACATTCAGTACTTC.

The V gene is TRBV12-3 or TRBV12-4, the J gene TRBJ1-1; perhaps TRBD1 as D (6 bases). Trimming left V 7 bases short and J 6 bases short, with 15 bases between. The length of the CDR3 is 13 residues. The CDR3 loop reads CASISQGKAEAFF. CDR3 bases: TGTGCCAGCATCTCCCAGGGGAAGGCTGAAGCTTTCTTT.

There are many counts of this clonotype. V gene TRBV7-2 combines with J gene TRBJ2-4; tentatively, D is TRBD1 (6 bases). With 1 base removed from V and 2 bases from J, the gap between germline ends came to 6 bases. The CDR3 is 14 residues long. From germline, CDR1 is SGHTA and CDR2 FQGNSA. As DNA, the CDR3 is TGTGCCAGCAGCTTAGGGGACACCAAAAACATTCAGTACTTC. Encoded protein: CASSLGDTKNIQYF.

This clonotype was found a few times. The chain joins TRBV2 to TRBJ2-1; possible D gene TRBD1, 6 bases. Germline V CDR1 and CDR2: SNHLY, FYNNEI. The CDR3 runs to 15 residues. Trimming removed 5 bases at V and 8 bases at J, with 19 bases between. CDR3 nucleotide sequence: TGTGCCAGCAGTTACCACATATTACAGGGCGATGAGCAGTTCTTC. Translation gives CASSYHILQGDEQFF.

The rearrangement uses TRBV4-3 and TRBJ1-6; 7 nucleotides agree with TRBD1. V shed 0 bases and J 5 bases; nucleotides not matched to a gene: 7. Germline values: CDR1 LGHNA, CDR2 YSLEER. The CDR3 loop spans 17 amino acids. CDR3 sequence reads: CASSQDAWGQHNSPLHF. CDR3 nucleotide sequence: TGCGCCAGCAGCCAAGATGCGTGGGGACAGCATAATTCACCCCTCCACTTT.

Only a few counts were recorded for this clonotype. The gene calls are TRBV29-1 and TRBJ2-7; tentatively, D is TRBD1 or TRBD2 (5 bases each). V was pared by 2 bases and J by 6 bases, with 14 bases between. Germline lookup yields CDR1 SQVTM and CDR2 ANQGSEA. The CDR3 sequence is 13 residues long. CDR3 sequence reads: CSVEKSRGGEQYF. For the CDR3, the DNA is TGCAGCGTTGAAAAATCCCGGGGCGGCGAGCAGTACTTC.

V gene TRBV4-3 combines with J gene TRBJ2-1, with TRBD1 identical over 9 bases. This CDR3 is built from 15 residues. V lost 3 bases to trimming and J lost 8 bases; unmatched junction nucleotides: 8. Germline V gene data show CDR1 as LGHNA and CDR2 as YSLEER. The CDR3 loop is CASSHRYRGQDEQFF. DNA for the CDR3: TGCGCCAGCAGCCATCGGTACAGGGGGCAGGATGAGCAGTTCTTC.

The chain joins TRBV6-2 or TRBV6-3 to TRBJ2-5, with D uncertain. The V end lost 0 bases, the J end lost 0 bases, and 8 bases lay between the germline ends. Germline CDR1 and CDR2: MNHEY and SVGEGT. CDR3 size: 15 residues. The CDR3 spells CASSYSIKDQETQYF. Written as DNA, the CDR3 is TGTGCCAGCAGTTACTCTATAAAAGACCAAGAGACCCAGTACTTC.

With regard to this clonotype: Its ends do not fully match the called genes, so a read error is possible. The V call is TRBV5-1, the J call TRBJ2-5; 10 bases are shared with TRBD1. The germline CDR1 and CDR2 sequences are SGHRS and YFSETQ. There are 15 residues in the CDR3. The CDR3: CASSVRQGAGNEQLF. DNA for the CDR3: TGCGCCAGCAGCGTAAGACAGGGGGCTGGGAATGAGCAGCTCTTC.

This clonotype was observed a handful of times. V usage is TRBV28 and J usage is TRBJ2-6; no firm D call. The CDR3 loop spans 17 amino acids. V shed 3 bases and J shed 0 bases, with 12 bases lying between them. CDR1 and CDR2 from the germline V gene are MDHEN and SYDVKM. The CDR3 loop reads CASSLLSLGSGANVLTF. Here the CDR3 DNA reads TGTGCCAGCAGTTTGCTATCCCTCGGCTCTGGGGCCAACGTCCTGACTTTC.

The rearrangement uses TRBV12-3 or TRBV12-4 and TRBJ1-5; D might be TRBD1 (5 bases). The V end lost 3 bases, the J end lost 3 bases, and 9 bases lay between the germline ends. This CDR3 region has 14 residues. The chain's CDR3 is CASSFMGLNQPQHF. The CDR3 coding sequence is TGTGCCAGCAGTTTTATGGGACTCAATCAGCCCCAGCATTTT.

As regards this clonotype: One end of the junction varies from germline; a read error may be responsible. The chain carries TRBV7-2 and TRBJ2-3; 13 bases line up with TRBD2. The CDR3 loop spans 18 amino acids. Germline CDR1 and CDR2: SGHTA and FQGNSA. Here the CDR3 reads CASRLDPGLAGRTDTQYF. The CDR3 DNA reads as TGTGCCAGCAGGTTAGATCCGGGACTAGCGGGGCGCACAGATACGCAGTATTTT.